This is a list of T cell receptor beta chains from one sample in a study of Tregs in tolerant kidney transplant recipients. Method: immunoSEQ multiplex PCR; TCRdb's copy keeps in-frame clones and lacks some. The sample comprises 75,000 to 95,000 clones, roughly nine tenths of which are singletons, and 4.7% rests with the top ten. The sequenced material came from CD8+ T cells from blood. The receptors derive from a human donor in good health. Each CDR3 is given with its conserved first and last residue. A D gene is named only where the DNA matches it firmly. The size field is filled for only some rows; it gives once, few, many or a size class.

j_gene	v_gene	abundance	d_gene	CDR3nt	CDR3aa
TRBJ1-2	TRBV27	few	-	TGTGCCAGCAGTTTATGGGGCGGGGCACCTATTCGTGGCTACACCTTC	CASSLWGGAPIRGYTF
TRBJ2-7	TRBV7-2	-	-	TGTGCCAGCAGCTTAAGCCCAGTCTACGAGCAGTACTTC	CASSLSPVYEQYF
TRBJ1-5	TRBV4-2	once	-	TGTGCCAGCCGAGACGACACGTATAGCAATCAGCCCCAGCATTTT	CASRDDTYSNQPQHF
TRBJ1-1	TRBV5-4	-	-	TGTGCCAGCAGCTTCCGGGGGCGGACTGAAGCTTTCTTT	CASSFRGRTEAFF
TRBJ1-2	TRBV9	-	-	TGTGCCAGCACTAAGGACAGCTATGGCTACACCTTC	CASTKDSYGYTF
TRBJ2-7	TRBV5-1	once	TRBD1	TGCGCCAGCAGCTTGTTTTGGGACAGCTCCTACGAGCAGTACTTC	CASSLFWDSSYEQYF
TRBJ2-7	TRBV30	-	-	TGTGCCTGGAGTGGGAGCAGGTACGAGCAGTACTTC	CAWSGSRYEQYF
TRBJ2-7	TRBV21-1	-	-	TGTGCCAGCAGCTTTCACGACAGGTACGAGCAGTACTTC	CASSFHDRYEQYF
TRBJ2-2	TRBV5-1	-	TRBD2	TGCGCCAGCAGCTGGTGGGCCGCGACTAGCCGGAAAAACACCGGGGAGCTGTTTTTT	CASSWWAATSRKNTGELFF
TRBJ2-7	TRBV7-7	-	TRBD1	TGTGCCAGCAGCTTAAGCACAGGGGCCTACGAGCAGTACTTC	CASSLSTGAYEQYF
TRBJ2-7	TRBV4-1	-	-	TGCGCCAGCAGCCAAGTAGTAGGGGACCCCTACGAGCAGTACTTC	CASSQVVGDPYEQYF
TRBJ2-3	TRBV2	-	-	TGTGCCAGCAGGAGGGGGGACTACCTCACAGATACGCAGTATTTT	CASRRGDYLTDTQYF
TRBJ2-7	TRBV27	-	-	TGTGCCAGCTCCCCGGGTACAGGCGGGTACGAGCAGTACTTC	CASSPGTGGYEQYF
TRBJ1-2	TRBV7-2	-	-	TGTGCCAGCAGCTTAGAGGGGTGGGGATCCAGGGTGAGAGGCTATGGCTACACCTTC	CASSLEGWGSRVRGYGYTF
TRBJ2-1	TRBV7-9	-	-	TGTGCCAGCAGCCCGCCCCAAATCCAGCAGTTCTTC	CASSPPQIQQFF
TRBJ1-4	TRBV19	-	-	TGTGCCAGTAGCCTCCCCGGTATCTGGTCTAATGAAAAACTGTTTTTT	CASSLPGIWSNEKLFF
TRBJ1-3	TRBV30	once	-	TGTGCCTGGAGTCCCCCTGACAGATCCGGAAACACCATATATTTT	CAWSPPDRSGNTIYF
TRBJ1-1	TRBV7-8	-	TRBD1	TGTGCCAGCAGCTTAGAGTGGGAGGGGGCCTTGAACACTGAAGCTTTCTTT	CASSLEWEGALNTEAFF
TRBJ2-3	TRBV5-6	-	TRBD2	TGTGCCAGCAGCTTAAGTCCTAGCGGGAGCGCAGATACGCAGTATTTT	CASSLSPSGSADTQYF
TRBJ1-6	TRBV9	few	-	TGTGCCAGCAGCGGAGGGCCACAACGTTATAATTCACCCCTCCACTTT	CASSGGPQRYNSPLHF
TRBJ2-7	TRBV7-6	-	-	TGTGCCAGCAGCGGTGCGAAGCTCGGGGAGCAGTACTTC	CASSGAKLGEQYF
TRBJ2-7	TRBV6-5	-	TRBD2	TGTGCCAGCAGTTACGGTCTAGCGGGGTACTACGAGCAGTACTTC	CASSYGLAGYYEQYF
TRBJ1-1	TRBV7-2	-	-	TGTGCCAGCAGCTTGGGGGGGTTGACTGAAGCTTTCTTT	CASSLGGLTEAFF
TRBJ2-2	TRBV27	-	-	TGTGCCAGCACAGATAACACCGGGGAGCTGTTTTTT	CASTDNTGELFF
TRBJ1-2	TRBV11-2	once	TRBD1	TGTGCCAGCAGCCCTTTGACAGGGGGGAGAGTGAACTATGGCTACACCTTC	CASSPLTGGRVNYGYTF
TRBJ2-7	TRBV30	-	TRBD1	TGTGCCTGGAGTGGATACAGGGGGCTAATGAACGAGCAGTACTTC	CAWSGYRGLMNEQYF
TRBJ2-1	TRBV2	-	-	TGTGCCCCACTAACTTCGAGCTCCTACAATGAGCAGTTCTTC	CAPLTSSSYNEQFF
TRBJ2-1	TRBV29-1	-	TRBD1	TGCAGCGATTGTGTTCCGGGACAGGGGTACAATGAGCAGTTCTTC	CSDCVPGQGYNEQFF
TRBJ1-1	TRBV30	-	TRBD1	TGTGCCTGGAGTGTCACAGGGGGCACTGAAGCTTTCTTT	CAWSVTGGTEAFF
TRBJ2-7	TRBV5-6	-	TRBD1	TGTGCCAGCAGCCCTACAGGGGGCCACGAGCAGTACTTC	CASSPTGGHEQYF
TRBJ1-5	TRBV19	-	-	TGTGCCAGTAGTGCCCAGACCCGTGACAATCAGCCCCAGCATTTT	CASSAQTRDNQPQHF
TRBJ2-1	TRBV5-6	-	TRBD2	TGTGCCAGCGCCGGGACTAGCGATTTAAATGAGCAGTTCTTC	CASAGTSDLNEQFF
TRBJ2-1	TRBV7-9	-	TRBD2	TGTGCCAGCAGCTTACTAGCGGGGGAATACAATGAGCAGTTCTTC	CASSLLAGEYNEQFF
TRBJ1-3	TRBV6-1	-	-	TGTGCCAGCAGTAACTCGGGAAGTTTAGACACCATATATTTT	CASSNSGSLDTIYF
TRBJ2-7	TRBV29-1	-	-	TGCAGCGTTTTGGACACGGGCGAGCAGTACTTC	CSVLDTGEQYF
TRBJ1-5	TRBV6-1	few	-	TGTGCCAGCCGTGGGATGGTGAGTCAGCCCCAGCATTTT	CASRGMVSQPQHF
TRBJ2-1	TRBV9	-	-	TGTGCCAGCAGCGCCCGTAGCAGGACTGCCTTTTCCTACAATGAGCAGTTCTTC	CASSARSRTAFSYNEQFF
TRBJ2-3	TRBV13	-	-	TGTGCCAGCAGCTCCTCACTAGCCCCAGATACGCAGTATTTT	CASSSSLAPDTQYF
TRBJ2-7	TRBV5-1	-	-	TGCGCCAGCAGCTTGCGGACAGGAGGGTACGAGCAGTACTTC	CASSLRTGGYEQYF
TRBJ2-7	TRBV2	-	-	TGTGCCAGCAGTGAATACCCGGGATCCTACGAGCAGTACTTC	CASSEYPGSYEQYF
TRBJ1-2	TRBV7-9	-	-	TGTGCCAGCAGCCGCACCGGAGGAGATGGCTACACCTTC	CASSRTGGDGYTF
TRBJ2-4	TRBV6-5	-	-	TGTGCCAGCAGTTACGACAGCGGGCTAGCCAAAAACATTCAGTACTTC	CASSYDSGLAKNIQYF
TRBJ1-2	TRBV27	-	-	TGTGCCAGCAGTCCCCCCGACAGTTTTGGTGGCTACACCTTC	CASSPPDSFGGYTF